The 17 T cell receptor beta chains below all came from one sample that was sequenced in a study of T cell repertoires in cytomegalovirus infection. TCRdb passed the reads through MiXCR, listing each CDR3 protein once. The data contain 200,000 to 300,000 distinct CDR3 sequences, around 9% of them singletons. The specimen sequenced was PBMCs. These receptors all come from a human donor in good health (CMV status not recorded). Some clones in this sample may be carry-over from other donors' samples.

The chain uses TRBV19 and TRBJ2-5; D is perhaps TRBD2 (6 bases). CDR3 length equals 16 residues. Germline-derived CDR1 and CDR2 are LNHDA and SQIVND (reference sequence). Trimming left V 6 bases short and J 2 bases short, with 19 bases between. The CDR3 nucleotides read TGTGCCAGTAGCCCCCCCCGGGGGAGCCTACAAGAGACCCAGTACTTC. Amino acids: CASSPPRGSLQETQYF.

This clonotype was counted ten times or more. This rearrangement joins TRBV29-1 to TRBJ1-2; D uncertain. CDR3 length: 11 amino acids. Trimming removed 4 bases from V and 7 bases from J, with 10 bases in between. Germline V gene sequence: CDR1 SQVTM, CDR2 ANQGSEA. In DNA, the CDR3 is TGCAGCGTTGGGCAGGAGGGTGGCTACACCTTC. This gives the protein CSVGQEGGYTF.

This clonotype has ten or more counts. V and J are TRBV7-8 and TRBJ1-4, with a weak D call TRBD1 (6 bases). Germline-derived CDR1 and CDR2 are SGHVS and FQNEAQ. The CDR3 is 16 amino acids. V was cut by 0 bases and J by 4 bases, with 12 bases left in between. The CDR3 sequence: CASSLAISGVNEKLFF. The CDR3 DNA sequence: TGTGCCAGCAGCTTAGCTATATCAGGGGTTAATGAAAAACTGTTTTTT.

CDR3 protein: CASSTWTGGELDTEAFF. CDR3 DNA sequence: TGTGCCAGCAGCACCTGGACAGGGGGCGAATTGGACACTGAAGCTTTCTTT. The V and J genes are TRBV7-2 and TRBJ1-1; 11 positions match TRBD1. Germline CDR1 reads SGHTA; CDR2 reads FQGNSA. The CDR3 consists of 17 residues. V gave up 5 bases and J gave up 3 bases; unmatched junction bases: 11. Variable domain in full (rest from reference TRBV7-2 and TRBJ1-1): GAGVSQSPSNKVTEKGKDVELRCDPISGHTALYWYRQSLGQGLEFLIYFQGNSAPDKSGLPSDRFSAERTGGSVSTLTIQRTQQEDSAVYLCASSTWTGGELDTEAFFGQGTRLTVV.

The DNA of the CDR3 is TGTGCCAGCAGCCGGGACTATGGAGATACGCAGTATTTT. Protein product: CASSRDYGDTQYF. This chain joins TRBV7-2 and TRBJ2-3; 7 bases are shared with TRBD2. The CDR3 contains 13 residues. The V gene end was trimmed by 5 bases and the J gene end by 5 bases; junction bases not matched to a gene: 4. Germline assignment: CDR1 SGHTA and CDR2 FQGNSA.

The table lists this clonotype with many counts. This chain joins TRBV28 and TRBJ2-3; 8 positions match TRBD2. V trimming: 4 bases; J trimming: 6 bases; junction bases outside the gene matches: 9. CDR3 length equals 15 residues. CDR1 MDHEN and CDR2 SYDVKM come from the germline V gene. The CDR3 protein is CASSSPAGGFDTQYF. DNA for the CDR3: TGTGCCAGCAGTTCGCCGGCGGGGGGCTTCGATACGCAGTATTTT.

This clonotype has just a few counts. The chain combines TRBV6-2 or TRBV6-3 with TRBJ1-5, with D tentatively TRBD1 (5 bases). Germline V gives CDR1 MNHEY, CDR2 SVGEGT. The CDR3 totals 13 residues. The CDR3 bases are TGTGCAGTAGGGACCCTAAGCAATCAGCCCCAGCATTTT. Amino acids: CAVGTLSNQPQHF.

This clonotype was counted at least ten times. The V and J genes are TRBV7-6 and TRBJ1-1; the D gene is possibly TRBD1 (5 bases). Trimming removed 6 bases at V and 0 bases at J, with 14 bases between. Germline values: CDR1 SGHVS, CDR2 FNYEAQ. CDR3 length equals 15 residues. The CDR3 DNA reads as TGTGCCAGCAGGAACCTGGGACGGATGAACACTGAAGCTTTCTTT. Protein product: CASRNLGRMNTEAFF.

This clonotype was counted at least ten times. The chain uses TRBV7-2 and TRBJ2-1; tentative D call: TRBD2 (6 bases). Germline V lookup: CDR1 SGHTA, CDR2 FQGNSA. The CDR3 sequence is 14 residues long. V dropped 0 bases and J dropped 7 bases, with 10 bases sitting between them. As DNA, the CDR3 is TGTGCCAGCAGCTTAGCGGGAGGACTGAATGAGCAGTTCTTC. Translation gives CASSLAGGLNEQFF.

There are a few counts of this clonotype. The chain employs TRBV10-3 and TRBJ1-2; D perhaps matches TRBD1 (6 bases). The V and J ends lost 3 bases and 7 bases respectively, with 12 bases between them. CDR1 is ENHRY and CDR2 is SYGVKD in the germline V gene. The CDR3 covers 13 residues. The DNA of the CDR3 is TGTGCCATCAGTGAAACAGGGACCTTTGGCTACACCTTC. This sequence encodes CAISETGTFGYTF.

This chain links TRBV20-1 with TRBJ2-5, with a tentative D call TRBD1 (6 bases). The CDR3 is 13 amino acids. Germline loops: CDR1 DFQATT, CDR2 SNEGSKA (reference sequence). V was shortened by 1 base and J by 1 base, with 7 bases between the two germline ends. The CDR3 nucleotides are TGCAGTGCTAGAGTGGACAGCCAAGAGACCCAGTACTTC. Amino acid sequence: CSARVDSQETQYF.

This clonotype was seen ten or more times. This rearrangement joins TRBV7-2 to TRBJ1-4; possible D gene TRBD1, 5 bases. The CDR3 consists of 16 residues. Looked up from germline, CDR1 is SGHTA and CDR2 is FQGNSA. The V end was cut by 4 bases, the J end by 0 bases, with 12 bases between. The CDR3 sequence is CASSSRGGATNEKLFF. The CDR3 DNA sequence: TGTGCCAGCAGCTCCCGAGGAGGGGCAACTAATGAAAAACTGTTTTTT. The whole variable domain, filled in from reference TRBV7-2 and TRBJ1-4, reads GAGVSQSPSNKVTEKGKDVELRCDPISGHTALYWYRQSLGQGLEFLIYFQGNSAPDKSGLPSDRFSAERTGGSVSTLTIQRTQQEDSAVYLCASSSRGGATNEKLFFGSGTQLSVL.

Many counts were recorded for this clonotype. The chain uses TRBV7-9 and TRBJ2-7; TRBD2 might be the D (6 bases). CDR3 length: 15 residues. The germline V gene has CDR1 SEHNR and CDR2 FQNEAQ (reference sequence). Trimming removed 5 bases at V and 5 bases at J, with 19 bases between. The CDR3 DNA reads TGTGCCAGCAGCGCGAGGAGGGCCTTAATGGACGAGCAGTACTTC. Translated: CASSARRALMDEQYF.

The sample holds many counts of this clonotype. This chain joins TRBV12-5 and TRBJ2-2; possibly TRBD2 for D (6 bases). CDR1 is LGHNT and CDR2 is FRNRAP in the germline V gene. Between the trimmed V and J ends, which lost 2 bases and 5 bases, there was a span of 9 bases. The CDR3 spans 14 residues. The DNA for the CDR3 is TGTGCTAGTGGTTTGTGGAGGGAAACCGGGGAGCTGTTTTTT. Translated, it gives CASGLWRETGELFF.

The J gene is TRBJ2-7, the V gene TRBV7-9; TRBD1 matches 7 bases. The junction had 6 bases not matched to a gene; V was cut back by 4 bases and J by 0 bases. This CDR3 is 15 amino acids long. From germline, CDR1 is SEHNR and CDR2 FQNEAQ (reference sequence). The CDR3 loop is CASSSPGTVSYEQYF. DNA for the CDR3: TGTGCCAGCAGCTCTCCCGGGACAGTCTCCTACGAGCAGTACTTC.

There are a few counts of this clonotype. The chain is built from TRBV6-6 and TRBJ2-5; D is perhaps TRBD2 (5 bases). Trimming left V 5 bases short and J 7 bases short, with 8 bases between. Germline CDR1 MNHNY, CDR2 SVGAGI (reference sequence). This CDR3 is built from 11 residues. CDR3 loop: CASSRGRTQYF. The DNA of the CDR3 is TGTGCCAGCAGTAGAGGGAGGACCCAGTACTTC.

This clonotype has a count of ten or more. CDR3 in amino acids: CASSLMSANVLTF. DNA for the CDR3: TGTGCCAGCAGCTTAATGAGCGCCAACGTCCTGACTTTC. This rearrangement joins TRBV7-6 to TRBJ2-6; D ambiguous. CDR3 length equals 13 residues. Germline values: CDR1 SGHVS, CDR2 FNYEAQ. V dropped 2 bases and J dropped 7 bases, with 6 bases sitting between them.